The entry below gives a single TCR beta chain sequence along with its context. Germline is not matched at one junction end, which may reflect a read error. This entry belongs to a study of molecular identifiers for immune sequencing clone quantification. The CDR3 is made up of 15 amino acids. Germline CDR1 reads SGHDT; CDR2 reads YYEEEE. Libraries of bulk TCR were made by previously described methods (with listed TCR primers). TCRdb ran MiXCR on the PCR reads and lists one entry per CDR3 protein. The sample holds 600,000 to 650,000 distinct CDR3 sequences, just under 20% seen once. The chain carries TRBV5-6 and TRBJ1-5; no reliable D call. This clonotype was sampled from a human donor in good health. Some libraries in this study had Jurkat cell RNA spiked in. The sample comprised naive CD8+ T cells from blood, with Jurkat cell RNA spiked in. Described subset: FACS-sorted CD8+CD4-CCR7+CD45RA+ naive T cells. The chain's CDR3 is CASSLSGYSNQPRHF. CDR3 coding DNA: TGTGCCAGCAGCTTGTCCGGGTATAGCAATCAGCCCCGGCATTTT. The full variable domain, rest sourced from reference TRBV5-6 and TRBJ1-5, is DAGVTQSPTHLIKTRGQQVTLRCSPKSGHDTVSWYQQALGQGPQFIFQYYEEEERQRGNFPDRFSGHQFPNYSSELNVNALLLGDSALYLCASSLSGYSNQPRHFGDGTRLSIL.